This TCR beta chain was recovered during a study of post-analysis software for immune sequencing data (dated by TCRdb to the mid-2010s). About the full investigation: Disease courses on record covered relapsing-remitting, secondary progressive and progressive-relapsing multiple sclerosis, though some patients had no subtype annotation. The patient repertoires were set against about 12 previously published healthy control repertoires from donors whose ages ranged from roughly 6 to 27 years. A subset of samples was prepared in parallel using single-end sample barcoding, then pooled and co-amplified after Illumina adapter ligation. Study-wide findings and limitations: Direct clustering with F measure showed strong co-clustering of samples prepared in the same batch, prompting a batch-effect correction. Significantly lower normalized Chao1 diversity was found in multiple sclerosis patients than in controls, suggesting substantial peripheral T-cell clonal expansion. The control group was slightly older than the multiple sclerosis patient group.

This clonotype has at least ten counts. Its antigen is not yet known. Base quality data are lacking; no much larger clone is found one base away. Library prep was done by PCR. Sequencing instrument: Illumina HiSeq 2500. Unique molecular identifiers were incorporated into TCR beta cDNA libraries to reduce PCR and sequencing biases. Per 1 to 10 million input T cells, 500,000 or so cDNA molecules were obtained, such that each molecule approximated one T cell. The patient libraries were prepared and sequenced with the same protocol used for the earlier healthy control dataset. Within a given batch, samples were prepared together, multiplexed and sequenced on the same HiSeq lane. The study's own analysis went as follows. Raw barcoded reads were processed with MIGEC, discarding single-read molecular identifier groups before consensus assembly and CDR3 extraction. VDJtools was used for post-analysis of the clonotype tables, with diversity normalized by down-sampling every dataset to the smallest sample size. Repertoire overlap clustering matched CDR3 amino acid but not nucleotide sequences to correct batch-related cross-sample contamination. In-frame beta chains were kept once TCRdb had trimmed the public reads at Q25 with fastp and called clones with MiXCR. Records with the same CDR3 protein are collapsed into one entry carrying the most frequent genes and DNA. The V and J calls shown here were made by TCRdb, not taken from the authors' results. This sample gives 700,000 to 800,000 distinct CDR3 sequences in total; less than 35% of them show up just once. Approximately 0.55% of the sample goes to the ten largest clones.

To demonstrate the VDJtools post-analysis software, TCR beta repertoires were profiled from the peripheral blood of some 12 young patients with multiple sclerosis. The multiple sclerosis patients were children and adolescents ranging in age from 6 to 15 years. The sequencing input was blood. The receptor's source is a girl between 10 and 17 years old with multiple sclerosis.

CDR3 region: CSAQSGLIYEQYF. The sequenced DNA is TGCAGTGCCCAATCGGGACTGATCTACGAGCAGTACTTC. The V gene is TRBV20-1 and the J gene is TRBJ2-7; TRBD2 might be the D gene, on 6 matching bases. CDR1 and CDR2 are read off the germline V gene (reference sequence) as DFQATT and SNEGSKA. The CDR3 goes from the cysteine to the phenylalanine over 13 residues. The kept DNA is CDR3 alone, 39 bases in frame from the first base. V gives up 6 bases and J gives up 3 bases, and the segment between their germline ends measures 15 bases.